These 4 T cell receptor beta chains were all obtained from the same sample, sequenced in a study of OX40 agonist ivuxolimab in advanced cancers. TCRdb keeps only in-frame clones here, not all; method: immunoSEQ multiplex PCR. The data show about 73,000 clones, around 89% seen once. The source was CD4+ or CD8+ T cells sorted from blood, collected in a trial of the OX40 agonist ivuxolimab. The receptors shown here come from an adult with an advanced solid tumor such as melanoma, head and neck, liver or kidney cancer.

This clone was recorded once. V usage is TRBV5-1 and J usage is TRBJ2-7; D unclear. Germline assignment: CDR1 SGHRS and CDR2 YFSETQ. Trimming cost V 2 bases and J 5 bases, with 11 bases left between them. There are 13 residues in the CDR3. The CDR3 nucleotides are TGCGCCAGCAGCTTTAGCCCGGGTAACGAGCAGTACTTC. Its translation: CASSFSPGNEQYF.

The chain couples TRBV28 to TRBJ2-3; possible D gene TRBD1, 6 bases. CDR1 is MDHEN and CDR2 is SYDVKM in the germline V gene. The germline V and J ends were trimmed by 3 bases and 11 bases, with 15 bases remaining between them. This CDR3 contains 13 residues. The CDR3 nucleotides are TGTGCCAGCAGTTTGGAAGTAGGACAGTTGCAGTATTTT. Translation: CASSLEVGQLQYF. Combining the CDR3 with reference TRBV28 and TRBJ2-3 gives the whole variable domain DVKVTQSSRYLVKRTGEKVFLECVQDMDHENMFWYRQDPGLGLRLIYFSYDVKMKEKGDIPEGYSVSREKKERFSLILESASTNQTSMYLCASSLEVGQLQYFGPGTRLTVL.

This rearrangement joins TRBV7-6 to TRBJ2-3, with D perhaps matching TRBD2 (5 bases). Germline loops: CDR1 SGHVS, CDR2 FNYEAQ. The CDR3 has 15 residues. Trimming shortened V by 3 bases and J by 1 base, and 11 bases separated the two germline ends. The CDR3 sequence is CASSFSGIRTDTQYF. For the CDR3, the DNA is TGTGCCAGCAGCTTTTCCGGGATCCGCACAGATACGCAGTATTTT.

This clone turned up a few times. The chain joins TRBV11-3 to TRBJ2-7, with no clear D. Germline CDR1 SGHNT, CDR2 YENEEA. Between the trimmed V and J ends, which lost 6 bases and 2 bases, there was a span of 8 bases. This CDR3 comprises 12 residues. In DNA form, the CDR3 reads TGTGCCAGCAGTCAACGGGCCTACGAGCAGTACTTC. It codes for CASSQRAYEQYF.